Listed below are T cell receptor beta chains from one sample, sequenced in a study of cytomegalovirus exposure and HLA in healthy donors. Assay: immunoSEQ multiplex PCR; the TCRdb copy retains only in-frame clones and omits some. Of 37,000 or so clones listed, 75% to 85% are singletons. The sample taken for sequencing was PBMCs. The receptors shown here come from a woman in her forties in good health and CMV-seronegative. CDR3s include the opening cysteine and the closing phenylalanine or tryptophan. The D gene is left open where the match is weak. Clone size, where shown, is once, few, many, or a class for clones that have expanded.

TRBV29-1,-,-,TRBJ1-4,TGCAGCGTTGGGAAGGACAACGGGAATGAAAAACTGTTTTTT,CSVGKDNGNEKLFF
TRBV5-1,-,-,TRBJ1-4,TGCGCCAGCGGCCGGGACACCAATAATGAAAAACTGTTTTTT,CASGRDTNNEKLFF
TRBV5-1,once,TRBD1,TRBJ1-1,TGCGCCAGCAGCCTAGCAGGGACAGGGGACACTGAAGCTTTCTTT,CASSLAGTGDTEAFF
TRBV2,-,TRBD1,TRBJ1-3,TGTGCCACCGCCCGGGACAGGGGGTTAGTTGGAAACACCATATATTTT,CATARDRGLVGNTIYF
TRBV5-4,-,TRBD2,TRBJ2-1,TGTGCCAGCAGCCGGACTAGCGGGGCATACAATGAGCAGTTCTTC,CASSRTSGAYNEQFF
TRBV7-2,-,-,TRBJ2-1,TGTGCCAGCAGCACAGGGACGGGGAATGAGCAGTTCTTC,CASSTGTGNEQFF
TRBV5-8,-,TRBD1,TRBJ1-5,TGTGCCAGCAGCTGGGGGGACAGGGAATGGCCCCAGCATTTT,CASSWGDREWPQHF
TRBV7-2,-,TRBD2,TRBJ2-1,TGTGCCAGCAGTTCTGGACTAGCGGGGGGGTCATACAATGAGCAGTTCTTC,CASSSGLAGGSYNEQFF
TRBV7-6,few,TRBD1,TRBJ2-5,TGTGCCAGCAGCTTAGTAGGGACAGGAGAGACCCAGTACTTC,CASSLVGTGETQYF
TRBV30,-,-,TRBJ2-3,TGTGCCTGGAGTTCAACAGATACGCAGTATTTT,CAWSSTDTQYF
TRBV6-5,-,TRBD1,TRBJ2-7,TGTGCCAGCAGTAAACTGACAGGGGGGTCCTACGAGCAGTACTTC,CASSKLTGGSYEQYF
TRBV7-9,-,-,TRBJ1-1,TGTGCCAGCAAGGAGGCCCCGAGAGCTGAAGCTTTCTTT,CASKEAPRAEAFF
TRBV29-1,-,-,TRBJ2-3,TGCAGCGTTGTGCCCGGGGGTTTAGATACGCAGTATTTT,CSVVPGGLDTQYF
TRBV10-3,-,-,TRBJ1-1,TGTGCCATCAGTGAGACCGGCACTGAAGCTTTCTTT,CAISETGTEAFF
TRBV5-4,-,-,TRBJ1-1,TGTGCCAGCAGCTTGGGGACAGAAGCTTTCTTT,CASSLGTEAFF
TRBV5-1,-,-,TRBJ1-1,TGCGCCAGCAGCCCCCAAGCCCCGAACACTGAAGCTTTCTTT,CASSPQAPNTEAFF
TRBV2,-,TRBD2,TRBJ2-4,TGTGCCAGCAGCGAAAATGGGATGACTAGCGGGGTGAGGTACTTC,CASSENGMTSGVRYF